The 15 T cell receptor beta chains in this list originate from one sample, sequenced in a study of T cells after yellow fever vaccination (dated by TCRdb to between 2017 and 2020). The library relied on 5' RACE. The instrument given in TCRdb is Illumina NovaSeq 6000. TCRdb reprocessed the public reads (quality trimming at Q25 with fastp, clone calling with MiXCR) and kept in-frame beta chains. CDR3 protein sequences are deduplicated, and each keeps its most common genes and DNA. The sample includes 250,000 to 400,000 distinct CDR3 sequences, with 3.5% to 4.5% observed a single time. Roughly 19% of the sample rests with the top ten. The treatment or condition label here, explained by the study, means: live attenuated yellow fever vaccine strain. Source: PBMCs, taken 15 days after the yellow fever booster vaccination. The receptors originated from a man aged 18-30 years who received the YFV17D yellow fever vaccine.

This clonotype was seen a handful of times. The chain combines TRBV6-2 or TRBV6-3 with TRBJ1-2; tentatively, D is TRBD1 (6 bases). CDR1 is MNHEY, CDR2 SVGEGT, per germline. Trimming cost V 5 bases and J 3 bases, with 16 bases left between them. CDR3 size: 15 residues. The CDR3 is CASSGPPWGHYGYTF. CDR3 DNA: TGTGCCAGCAGTGGTCCGCCATGGGGGCACTATGGCTACACCTTC.

This clonotype came up a few times. This chain connects TRBV5-1 to TRBJ1-4; 7 bases line up with TRBD1. The germline CDR1 and CDR2 sequences are SGHRS and YFSETQ. V shed 0 bases and J 8 bases; nucleotides not matched to a gene: 7. The CDR3 sequence is 15 residues long. The CDR3 protein is CASSLEGQGEEKLFF. The CDR3 region has the DNA TGCGCCAGCAGCTTGGAGGGGCAGGGGGAAGAAAAACTGTTTTTT.

This clonotype was counted only a few times. V gene TRBV30 combines with J gene TRBJ2-7; a weak D match, TRBD2 (5 bases). Germline V gene data show CDR1 as GTSNPN and CDR2 as SVGIG (reference sequence). V dropped 6 bases and J dropped 0 bases, with 12 bases sitting between them. The CDR3 runs 13 residues. CDR3 amino acids: CACRPGSSYEQYF. As DNA, the CDR3 is TGTGCCTGCCGACCGGGGAGCTCCTACGAGCAGTACTTC.

This clonotype was recorded at least ten times. This sequence joins TRBV7-2 and TRBJ2-3; D might be TRBD2 (7 bases). Per germline, CDR1 SGHTA and CDR2 FQGNSA. This CDR3 has 16 amino acids. The ends were cut back, 4 bases at V and 5 bases at J, with 19 bases in the middle. The CDR3 is CASSSFGGGGQDTQYF. The CDR3 region has the DNA TGTGCCAGCAGCTCGTTCGGAGGGGGGGGCCAAGATACGCAGTATTTT.

The table lists this clonotype with a few counts. This chain links TRBV7-8 with TRBJ2-7, with D perhaps matching TRBD2 (5 bases). Trimming removed 1 base from V and 0 bases from J, with 13 bases in between. Looked up from germline, CDR1 is SGHVS and CDR2 is FQNEAQ. CDR3 length: 16 amino acids. The CDR3 coding sequence is TGTGCCAGCAGCTTAGATGATAGCGAAAGCTCCTACGAGCAGTACGTC. It encodes CASSLDDSESSYEQYV.

The genes are TRBV7-9 and TRBJ2-1; the match to TRBD1 covers 7 bases. The V gene's germline CDR1 is SEHNR and CDR2 FQNEAQ (reference sequence). V gave up 6 bases and J gave up 7 bases; unmatched junction bases: 9. The CDR3 is made up of 14 amino acids. The CDR3 region is CASRMTGSKNEQFF. The CDR3 DNA is TGTGCCAGCAGAATGACAGGGAGCAAGAATGAGCAGTTCTTC.

In its sample, this clonotype was seen many times. The chain combines TRBV7-2 with TRBJ2-7; TRBD1 matches at 8 bases. J was trimmed by 1 base and V by 4 bases; bases with no gene match: 3. This CDR3 is built from 14 residues. The germline CDR1 and CDR2 sequences are SGHTA and FQGNSA. The CDR3 protein is CASSSGGRSYEQYF. The CDR3 nucleotides are TGTGCCAGCAGCTCAGGGGGCCGGTCCTACGAGCAGTACTTC.

This clonotype was counted at least ten times. In DNA, the CDR3 is TGTGCCAGCACCTATCCAAGTAGGGCAGATACGCAGTATTTT. It specifies CASTYPSRADTQYF. The J gene is TRBJ2-3, the V gene TRBV6-2 or TRBV6-3; D is ambiguous. This CDR3 comprises 14 residues. CDR1 and CDR2 (germline): MNHEY, SVGEGT. Trimming cost V 7 bases and J 4 bases, with 15 bases left between them.

This clonotype was seen ten or more times. The chain carries TRBV29-1 and TRBJ2-3, with D tentatively TRBD1 (5 bases). The V gene lost 2 bases and the J gene lost 6 bases, with 15 bases spanning the gap. The CDR3 runs 14 residues. CDR1 is SQVTM, CDR2 ANQGSEA, per germline. CDR3 sequence reads: CSVETQGSMDTQYF. CDR3 in DNA: TGCAGCGTTGAAACGCAGGGATCAATGGATACGCAGTATTTT.

This clonotype showed up just a few times. This sequence joins TRBV12-3 or TRBV12-4 and TRBJ2-7; 9 nucleotides line up with TRBD1. The CDR3 length is 14 residues. V shed 6 bases, J shed 4 bases, and the junction held 7 bases outside the gene matches. This CDR3 reads CASRKGQGTYEQYF. The CDR3 DNA is TGTGCCAGCAGGAAAGGACAGGGGACGTACGAGCAGTACTTC.

This clonotype was seen at least ten times. The chain uses TRBV4-1 and TRBJ2-7, with D possibly being TRBD2 (5 bases). The V gene's germline CDR1 is MGHRA and CDR2 YSYEKL. The length of the CDR3 is 13 residues. The V end was cut by 4 bases, the J end by 1 base, with 8 bases between. DNA for the CDR3: TGCGCCAGCAGCCGCGGACTGTCCTACGAGCAGTACTTC. Protein product: CASSRGLSYEQYF.

This clonotype was counted between two and nine times. The chain joins TRBV19 to TRBJ1-5; possible D gene TRBD1, 6 bases. V lost 7 bases and J lost 5, with 18 bases in between. CDR1 LNHDA and CDR2 SQIVND come from the germline V gene (reference sequence). This CDR3 region has 15 residues. As DNA, the CDR3 is TGTGCCAGTACCCCAGGGGATTCTAAAGATCAGCCCCAGCATTTT. Translated: CASTPGDSKDQPQHF.

This clonotype was counted a few times. V is TRBV18 and J is TRBJ1-5; 7 bases agree with TRBD1. V shed 6 bases, J shed 5 bases, and the junction held 7 bases outside the gene matches. This CDR3 region has 14 residues. Germline lookup yields CDR1 KGHSH and CDR2 LQKENI. DNA for the CDR3: TGTGCCAGCTCTAGCGGGACAGAGGATCAGCCCCAGCATTTT. Its protein product is CASSSGTEDQPQHF.

This clonotype showed up just a few times. The V gene is TRBV5-4, the J gene TRBJ2-1, with TRBD1 matching 7 bases. Germline V gene sequence: CDR1 SGHNT, CDR2 YYREEE (reference sequence). The CDR3 has 14 residues. Trimming cost V 4 bases and J 4 bases; bases outside gene matches: 5. Here the CDR3 DNA reads TGTGCCAGCAGCCAAGGACAGGAGTACAATGAGCAGTTCTTC. Amino acid sequence: CASSQGQEYNEQFF.

V and J are TRBV3-1 and TRBJ2-5, with D possibly matching TRBD1 (6 bases). This CDR3 has 15 amino acids. Germline CDR1 LGHDT, CDR2 YNNKEL (reference sequence). Deletions cut 2 bases from V and 2 bases from J, with 12 bases between. CDR3 nucleotides: TGTGCCAGCAGCCAAAGGGGGATAGAACAAGAGACCCAGTACTTC. Its protein is CASSQRGIEQETQYF.